This T cell receptor (beta chain) was sequenced in a study of T cell responses to AZD1222 COVID-19 vaccine (dated by TCRdb to the early 2020s). About the full investigation: AZD1222 recipients with second doses at about 4 weeks or about 12 weeks were pooled, because spike-specific TCR depth and breadth did not differ between schedules. TCR sequencing was performed for about 250 trial participants, of whom around 210 were given two doses of AZD1222 and roughly 25 were given two doses of MenACWY control vaccine. Trial participants were enrolled by age into 18-55, 56-69 and 70-plus year subgroups, with 148, 28 and 57 TCR-sequenced participants respectively. General conclusions and limits of the study: The 56-69-year group was small, and its depth increase did not reach significance, likely because of low power. Conclusions about previously exposed vaccinees were limited because only 5 or 6 AZD1222 recipients were SARS-CoV-2 seropositive at baseline. The whole spike protein was spanned by vaccine-associated CD4 TCRs, and dominant responses were seen in regions 160-218 and 743-854. Because no day 14 peak-response samples were available, repertoires were characterized only after the peak T cell response. Reportedly, close to half of the unique spike-specific TCRs recognized epitopes lying outside the regions that are mutated in the B.1.351 and B.1.1.7 variants. A significant rise in spike-specific TCR breadth and depth was observed after two AZD1222 doses relative to day 0 and relative to MenACWY recipients. Participants were mostly white British and included more females than males, and it was suggested by the authors that clonal diversity may have been underestimated.

The CDR3 regions of human TCRbeta chains were analyzed by immunosequencing. The published analysis was carried out like this. Repertoire TCRs were matched against a reference library of SARS-CoV-2-specific TCRs generated with the MIRA antigen-specificity platform. Breadth meant the fraction of unique TCRs that were SARS-CoV-2-associated, whereas depth meant the fraction of total T cells that were SARS-CoV-2-associated. Using the MIRA data, every spike-specific TCR was mapped to the spike region that the TCR reacted to and assigned to either a CD4 or a CD8 class. Log10-transformed breadth and depth values were compared by one-way ANOVA with Sidak's multiple comparisons tests. What TCRdb holds here is the immuneACCESS table cut down to in-frame rearrangements. Part of the clones is not present; checked against another copy, under half of the missing clones reflect an unresolved V gene, and the others are unexplained. For V, J and clone size, that table is used; D and trimming come from the DNA. This sample has 110,000 to 150,000 clones in its table, and roughly 92% of those were observed once. The top ten hold around 3.8% of the sample.

The label giving this sample's time point can be read as: baseline before first vaccination. The vaccinee samples were drawn from two UK trials, COV001 and COV002, one of which was a single-blind randomized controlled phase 2/3 trial testing AZD1222 (ChAdOx1 nCoV-19) in healthy adults. Trial participant PBMC samples were collected at day 0 and day 28 after the second dose for TCRbeta chain sequencing. The germline V gene yields SGHVS for CDR1 and FQNEAQ for CDR2. Including cysteine and phenylalanine, the CDR3 has 16 amino acids. Here the CDR3 DNA is all that survives: 48 bases in frame from base 1. From V the trimming removes 5 bases and from J it removes 4 bases, while the gene matches leave 9 bases of the junction unaccounted for. In regard to this clone: Its antigen is currently not known. Base-call qualities are not available, and no considerably larger clone is one nucleotide away.

The chain is made from TRBV7-8 and TRBJ2-1; TRBD1 lines up with 9 middle nucleotides. The receptor comes from an adult in good health. The sample here was peripheral blood, taken on day 0 of AZD1222 vaccination. CDR3 sequence: CASSAKQGAPYNEQFF. The sequenced DNA is TGTGCCAGCAGCGCAAAACAGGGGGCGCCTTACAATGAGCAGTTCTTC. The reference TRBV7-8 and TRBJ2-1 proteins fill in what lies around the CDR3, so the full variable domain reads GAGVSQSPRYKVAKRGQDVALRCDPISGHVSLFWYQQALGQGPEFLTYFQNEAQLDKSGLPSDRFFAERPEGSVSTLKIQRTQQEDSAVYLCASSAKQGAPYNEQFFGPGTRLTVL.